This T cell receptor (beta chain) was found in a study of OX40 agonist ivuxolimab in advanced cancers. Study background: The dose of intravenous ivuxolimab that patients received every 2 weeks ranged from 0.01 to 10 mg/kg.

This CDR3 comprises 13 residues. V lost 3 bases to trimming and J lost 5 bases, with 10 bases between them. In germline, CDR1 is MDHEN, CDR2 SYDVKM. The method was immunoSEQ multiplex PCR; TCRdb's version includes in-frame clones alone and lacks a portion of them. In the table there are about 83,000 clones, around 80% of which are singletons. The input for sequencing was CD4+ or CD8+ T cells sorted from blood, taken in a trial of the OX40 agonist ivuxolimab. The chain joins TRBV28 to TRBJ1-2; D is undetermined. The sequence came from an adult with an advanced solid tumor such as melanoma, head and neck, liver or kidney cancer. In DNA form, the CDR3 reads TGTGCCAGCAGTTTGGCAGAGGGTTATGGCTACACCTTC. Translation gives CASSLAEGYGYTF.